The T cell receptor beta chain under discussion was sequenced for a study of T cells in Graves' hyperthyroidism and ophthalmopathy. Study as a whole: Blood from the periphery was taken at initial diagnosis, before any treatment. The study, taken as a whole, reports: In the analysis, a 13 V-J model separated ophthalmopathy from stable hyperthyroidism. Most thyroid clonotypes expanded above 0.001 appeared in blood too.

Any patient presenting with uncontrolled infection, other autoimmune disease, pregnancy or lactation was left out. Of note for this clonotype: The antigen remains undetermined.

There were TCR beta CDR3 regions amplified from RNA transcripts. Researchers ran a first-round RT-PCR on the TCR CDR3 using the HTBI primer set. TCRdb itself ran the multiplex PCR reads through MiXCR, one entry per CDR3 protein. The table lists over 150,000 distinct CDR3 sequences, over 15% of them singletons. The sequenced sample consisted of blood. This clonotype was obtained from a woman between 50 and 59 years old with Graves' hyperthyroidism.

CDR3 coding DNA: TGCGCCAGCAGCCAAGCTATCGGAGGGAACACTGAAGCTTTCTTT. Translation gives CASSQAIGGNTEAFF. The chain links TRBV4-3 to TRBJ1-1, with no clear D. V was clipped by 1 base and J by 1 base, with 10 bases between them. Germline lookup yields CDR1 LGHNA and CDR2 YSLEER. The CDR3 is 15 amino acids.